Below are 4 T cell receptor beta chains sequenced from a single sample in a study of T cell responses to AZD1222 COVID-19 vaccine. Measured with immunoSEQ multiplex PCR; TCRdb has only the in-frame clones, and not every one. The sample has approximately 50,000 clones, 80% to 90% seen once. The specimen was peripheral blood, collected 28 days after the second AZD1222 dose. The origin of the receptors is an adult who received the AZD1222 COVID-19 vaccine.

V gene TRBV4-2 combines with J gene TRBJ2-3; D may be TRBD2 (5 bases). V lost 6 bases and J 1 base, leaving 11 bases between the germline ends. The CDR3 extends over 14 amino acids. The germline V gene has CDR1 LGHNA and CDR2 YNFKEQ. The CDR3 DNA reads TGTGCCAGCAGTCCGTCACTAGGCACAGATACGCAGTATTTT. It specifies CASSPSLGTDTQYF.

The chain is built from TRBV25-1 and TRBJ1-2; D call uncertain. V gave up 1 base and J gave up 2 bases, with 11 bases separating them. CDR3 length: 15 residues. Germline V gene data show CDR1 as MGHDK and CDR2 as SYGVNS. The CDR3 nucleotides are TGTGCCAGCAGTGAATTCGGGGATTTAAACTATGGCTACACCTTC. It encodes CASSEFGDLNYGYTF.

The J gene is TRBJ1-6, the V gene TRBV3-1 (or the pseudogene TRBV3-2); TRBD1 matches 10 bases. The V gene end was trimmed by 5 bases and the J gene end by 6 bases; junction bases not matched to a gene: 4. The CDR3 contains 15 residues. Germline V gene lookup returns CDR1 LGHDT and CDR2 YNNKEL (reference sequence). The DNA for the CDR3 is TGTGCCAGCAGCGCCCGGGACAGGGGTAATTCACCCCTCCACTTT. It yields the protein CASSARDRGNSPLHF.

This clone was recorded a few times. CDR3 region: CASSFLAGVVPQHF. Here the CDR3 DNA reads TGTGCCAGCAGTTTCCTCGCGGGAGTGGTACCCCAGCATTTT. This chain uses TRBV28 with TRBJ1-5; D is unresolved. Trimming cost V 3 bases and J 10 bases, with 16 bases left between them. Germline CDR1 and CDR2: MDHEN and SYDVKM. CDR3 size: 14 residues.